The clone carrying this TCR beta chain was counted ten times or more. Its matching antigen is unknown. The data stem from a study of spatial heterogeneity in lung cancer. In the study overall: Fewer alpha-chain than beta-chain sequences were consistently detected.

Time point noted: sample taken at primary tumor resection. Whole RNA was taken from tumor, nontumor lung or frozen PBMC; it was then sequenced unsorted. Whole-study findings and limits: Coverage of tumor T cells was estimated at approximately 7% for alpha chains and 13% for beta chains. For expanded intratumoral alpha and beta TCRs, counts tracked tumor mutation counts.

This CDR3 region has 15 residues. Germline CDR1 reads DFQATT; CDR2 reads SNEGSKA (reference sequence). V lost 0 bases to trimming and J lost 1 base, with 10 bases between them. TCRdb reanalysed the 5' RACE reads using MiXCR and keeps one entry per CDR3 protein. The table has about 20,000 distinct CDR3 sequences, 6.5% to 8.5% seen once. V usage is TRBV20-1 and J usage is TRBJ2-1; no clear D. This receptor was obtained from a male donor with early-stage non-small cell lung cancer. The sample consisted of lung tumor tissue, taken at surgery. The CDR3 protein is CSARDTARSYNEQFF. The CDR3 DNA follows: TGCAGTGCTAGAGATACGGCTAGATCCTACAATGAGCAGTTCTTC.